The rows below give T cell receptor beta chains drawn from one sample of a study of shared clonotypes between healthy human individuals. Generated by immunoSEQ multiplex PCR, the TCRdb table keeps only in-frame clones and is missing some. Among about 820,000 clones, approximately 92% were seen once, and the ten largest hold less than 25%. The sequencing input was naive CD8+ T cells sorted from blood. These receptor sequences come from a man aged 25 to 40 in good health. The CDR3 runs from the conserved cysteine through the conserved F or W. A D gene is named only where the DNA matches it firmly. Clone sizes are given selectively: once, few, many, or a class where the clone is expanded.

j_call	v_call	clone_size	d_call	cdr3_nt	cdr3_aa
TRBJ2-2	TRBV30	NA	TRBD1	TGTGCCTGGAGTGGGGACAGGGAGACCGGGGAGCTGTTTTTT	CAWSGDRETGELFF
TRBJ2-3	TRBV19	NA	TRBD2	TGTGCCAGTAGTATCGTTTCTAGCGGGAGAGGTAAAGATACGCAGTATTTT	CASSIVSSGRGKDTQYF
TRBJ1-1	TRBV7-3	NA	NA	TGTGCCAGCAGCTTAGGGGGCAGGAACACTGAAGCTTTCTTT	CASSLGGRNTEAFF
TRBJ1-2	TRBV7-9	NA	TRBD1	TGTGCCAGCAGTGAGACAGGGACACACTATGGCTACACCTTC	CASSETGTHYGYTF
TRBJ2-2	TRBV6-1	NA	NA	TGTGCCAGCAGTGAATTGTCCGGGCAGGGCCCCGGGGAGCTGTTTTTT	CASSELSGQGPGELFF
TRBJ2-7	TRBV4-1	NA	TRBD2	TGCGCCAGCAGCCAAGATTCGGGAGGGCTCTACGAGCAGTACTTC	CASSQDSGGLYEQYF
TRBJ2-3	TRBV11-2	NA	TRBD1	TGTGCCAGCAGCTTGGGACAGGGTATCGATACGCAGTATTTT	CASSLGQGIDTQYF
TRBJ2-2	TRBV6-5	NA	NA	TGTGCCAGCAGTTACTCCATTACAGGGCTGGCCGGGGAGCTGTTTTTT	CASSYSITGLAGELFF
TRBJ2-1	TRBV18	NA	TRBD1	TGTGCCAGCTCACCACCGGGACAGGGGACAATCATGGGCGCCAATGAGCAGTTCTTC	CASSPPGQGTIMGANEQFF
TRBJ1-5	TRBV27	NA	NA	TGTGCCAGCAGTTTAGAAGGGTTTAGCAATCAGCCCCAGCATTTT	CASSLEGFSNQPQHF
TRBJ2-7	TRBV6-5	NA	TRBD2	TGTGCCAGCAGTTACTCGCTAGCGGGTGCCTACGAGCAGTACTTC	CASSYSLAGAYEQYF
TRBJ2-7	TRBV5-6	NA	TRBD1	TGTGCCAGCAGCTTGGGACAGGGGGCCTACGAGCAGTACTTC	CASSLGQGAYEQYF
TRBJ2-7	TRBV7-9	NA	NA	TGTGCCAGCAGCGGTCGAGGGCTCTACTCCTACGAGCAGTACTTC	CASSGRGLYSYEQYF
TRBJ2-2	TRBV15	few	NA	TGTGCCACCAGCGGGGACACCGGGGAGCTGTTTTTT	CATSGDTGELFF
TRBJ2-3	TRBV11-2	NA	NA	TGTGCCAGCTATAGAGATAGCACAGATACGCAGTATTTT	CASYRDSTDTQYF
TRBJ1-2	TRBV5-3	NA	NA	TGTATCTCTAAGACGGTAACTAACTATGGCTACACCTTC	CISKTVTNYGYTF
TRBJ2-3	TRBV7-9	NA	TRBD2	TGTGCCAGCAGCTTCACCGGGACTAGCGGAACTGATACGCAGTATTTT	CASSFTGTSGTDTQYF
TRBJ2-7	TRBV27	NA	TRBD1	TGTGCCAGCAGTTTAGCCGGCTGGACAGGGGGCCGGTACGAGCAGTACTTC	CASSLAGWTGGRYEQYF
TRBJ2-7	TRBV28	NA	NA	TGTGCCAGCAGTTTAAATCAGGGAGATGGATACGAGCAGTACTTC	CASSLNQGDGYEQYF
TRBJ2-7	TRBV6-1	NA	TRBD2	TGTGCCAGCAGTGATATCGGGGGGGACCAGGACGAGCAGTACTTC	CASSDIGGDQDEQYF
TRBJ1-2	TRBV5-4	NA	TRBD1	TGTGCCAGCAGCCCGACAGGGGGCGGCAGCTATGGCTACACCTTC	CASSPTGGGSYGYTF
TRBJ1-4	TRBV11-2	NA	NA	TGTGCCAGCAGCTTACGATGGAAAACTAATGAAAAACTGTTTTTT	CASSLRWKTNEKLFF
TRBJ2-3	TRBV6-5	once	NA	TGTGCCAGCAGTTACTCGTATGTGGATACGCAGTATTTT	CASSYSYVDTQYF
TRBJ2-7	TRBV18	NA	TRBD2	TGTGCCAGCTCACCGGGACTAGCGTCTCCCTACGAGCAGTACTTC	CASSPGLASPYEQYF
TRBJ2-2	TRBV29-1	NA	NA	TGCAGCGTTATCGGCGTTGGGGGGACCGGGGAGCTGTTTTTT	CSVIGVGGTGELFF
TRBJ1-1	TRBV6-6	NA	NA	TGTGCCAGCAGTTACCCGGGGGGGTTGAACACTGAAGCTTTCTTT	CASSYPGGLNTEAFF
TRBJ2-2	TRBV28	NA	TRBD1	TGTGCCAGCAGTCCAACCGGGGCCGGACAGGGAAAAAACACCGGGGAGCTGTTTTTT	CASSPTGAGQGKNTGELFF
TRBJ2-5	TRBV4-1	NA	NA	TGCGCCAGCAGCCAAGATAAGGCAGGGGGGAGGGGAGAGACCCAGTACTTC	CASSQDKAGGRGETQYF
TRBJ2-1	TRBV29-1	NA	NA	TGCAGCGTTGTTCCAGGGAACAATGAGCAGTTCTTC	CSVVPGNNEQFF
TRBJ2-1	TRBV6-1	NA	NA	TGTGCCAGCAGTGCAGCGCAGAGCTCCTACAATGAGCAGTTCTTC	CASSAAQSSYNEQFF
TRBJ2-7	TRBV2	NA	TRBD2	TGTGCCATAAGGACTAGCGGTAACCACGAGCAGTACTTC	CAIRTSGNHEQYF
TRBJ1-2	TRBV5-3	NA	NA	TGTGCCAGAAGCTTTTGTCGGGAGCCAGTTTATGGCTACACCTTC	CARSFCREPVYGYTF
TRBJ2-7	TRBV19	NA	NA	TGTGCCAGTAGCATAAAACAGGGTCCCTACGAGCAGTACTTC	CASSIKQGPYEQYF
TRBJ2-1	TRBV9	NA	NA	TGTGCCAGCAGCGGCCTGTACCAGCCGGCGTCGTTCTTC	CASSGLYQPASFF
TRBJ2-5	TRBV7-9	NA	TRBD1	TGTGCCAGCAGCCCTACACAGGGGCAGCTTAGAGAGACCCAGTACTTC	CASSPTQGQLRETQYF
TRBJ1-5	TRBV6-5	NA	NA	TGTGCCAGCAGTTATACAGGGAGCAATCAGCCCCAGCATTTT	CASSYTGSNQPQHF
TRBJ2-3	TRBV7-2	NA	TRBD1	TGTGCCAGCAGCACCGGGACAGGCACAGATACGCAGTATTTT	CASSTGTGTDTQYF